One sample yielded the 10 T cell receptor beta chains listed below, sequenced in a study of OX40 agonist ivuxolimab in advanced cancers. Using immunoSEQ multiplex PCR, the repertoire was profiled, and TCRdb retains in-frame clones only, with some absent. The table lists roughly 62,000 clones, more than 85% of them singletons, with 0.62% in the top ten. The source was CD4+ or CD8+ T cells sorted from blood, collected in a trial of the OX40 agonist ivuxolimab. The receptors come from an adult with an advanced solid tumor such as melanoma, head and neck, liver or kidney cancer.

The chain has TRBV7-9 and TRBJ2-1; no firm D call. The V gene's germline CDR1 is SEHNR and CDR2 FQNEAQ (reference sequence). V was cut by 4 bases and J by 8 bases, with 6 bases left in between. This CDR3 has 11 amino acids. Here the CDR3 reads CASSSLYEQFF. The CDR3 nucleotides read TGTGCCAGCAGCTCCCTGTATGAGCAGTTCTTC.

The V call is TRBV6-1, the J call TRBJ1-1; D might be TRBD1 (6 bases). CDR3 length: 14 residues. Trimming shortened V by 6 bases and J by 5 bases, and 16 bases separated the two germline ends. Germline-derived CDR1 and CDR2 are MNHNS and SASEGT. The CDR3 sequence is CASRAGGGGTEAFF. For the CDR3, the DNA is TGTGCCAGCAGAGCGGGGGGAGGGGGGACTGAAGCTTTCTTT.

The chain employs TRBV11-2 and TRBJ1-1, with 7 bases matching TRBD1. Trimming cost V 1 base and J 7 bases; bases outside gene matches: 3. Germline V gene lookup returns CDR1 SGHAT and CDR2 FQNNGV. This CDR3 comprises 13 residues. In DNA form, the CDR3 reads TGTGCCAGCAGCTTAGTGGGACAGTTTGAAGCTTTCTTT. Translation gives CASSLVGQFEAFF.

The chain recombines TRBV19 with TRBJ2-5; 15 nucleotides line up with TRBD2. This CDR3 is 16 amino acids long. Losses at the gene ends were 8 bases for V and 5 bases for J; bases not matched to a gene: 9. Germline assignment: CDR1 LNHDA and CDR2 SQIVND (reference sequence). CDR3 sequence reads: CASHPGLAGGGETQYF. DNA of the CDR3: TGTGCCAGTCATCCGGGACTAGCGGGGGGTGGGGAGACCCAGTACTTC. The full variable domain, rest sourced from reference TRBV19 and TRBJ2-5, is DGGITQSPKYLFRKEGQNVTLSCEQNLNHDAMYWYRQDPGQGLRLIYYSQIVNDFQKGDIAEGYSVSREKKESFPLTVTSAQKNPTAFYLCASHPGLAGGGETQYFGPGTRLLVL.

The CDR3 is CASSFLGADNSPLHF. CDR3 sequence (DNA): TGTGCCAGCAGCTTTCTAGGGGCGGATAATTCACCCCTCCACTTT. The chain recombines TRBV5-5 with TRBJ1-6, with TRBD1 as a possible D gene (5 bases). This CDR3 is 15 amino acids long. The germline CDR1 and CDR2 sequences are SGHKS and YYEKEE (reference sequence). With 2 bases removed from V and 5 bases from J, the gap between germline ends came to 11 bases.

V gene TRBV6-5 combines with J gene TRBJ1-1; no firm D call. The CDR3 totals 15 residues. V shed 0 bases and J shed 2 bases, with 10 bases lying between them. Germline lookup yields CDR1 MNHEY and CDR2 SVGAGI. CDR3 sequence reads: CASSYSIDINTEAFF. The CDR3 DNA reads TGTGCCAGCAGTTACTCGATTGACATTAACACTGAAGCTTTCTTT.

The sample holds one count of this clone. This rearrangement joins TRBV16 to TRBJ1-2; 7 nucleotides align to TRBD1. The CDR3 has 15 residues. Trimming at V came to 3 bases and at J to 4 bases, leaving 8 bases not matched to a gene. Germline loops: CDR1 KGHSY, CDR2 FQNENV. The CDR3: CASSQADRAGYGYTF. In nucleotides, the CDR3 is TGTGCCAGCAGCCAGGCAGACAGGGCCGGCTATGGCTACACCTTC.

The rearrangement links TRBV7-8 to TRBJ1-1; a possible D gene is TRBD1 (5 bases). Trimming took 0 bases from V and 4 from J, leaving 15 bases between them. Germline loops: CDR1 SGHVS, CDR2 FQNEAQ. The CDR3 extends over 16 amino acids. The CDR3 sequence: CASSLAGPGTTTEAFF. CDR3 sequence (DNA): TGTGCCAGCAGCTTAGCGGGGCCGGGAACAACCACTGAAGCTTTCTTT.

V gene TRBV7-3 combines with J gene TRBJ2-3, with a tentative D call TRBD2 (6 bases). Germline-derived CDR1 and CDR2 are SGHTA and FQGTGA. This CDR3 is built from 16 residues. V dropped 4 bases and J dropped 0 bases, with 14 bases sitting between them. The CDR3 protein is CASSSASAPSTDTQYF. For the CDR3, the DNA is TGTGCCAGCAGCTCAGCTAGCGCCCCTAGCACAGATACGCAGTATTTT. The variable domain in full, completed from reference TRBV7-3 and TRBJ2-3, reads GAGVSQTPSNKVTEKGKYVELRCDPISGHTALYWYRQSLGQGPEFLIYFQGTGAADDSGLPNDRFFAVRPEGSVSTLKIQRTERGDSAVYLCASSSASAPSTDTQYFGPGTRLTVL.

There are a few counts of this clone. The chain combines TRBV25-1 with TRBJ2-7; perhaps TRBD1 as D (5 bases). Per the germline V gene, CDR1 is MGHDK and CDR2 is SYGVNS. The germline V and J ends were trimmed by 2 bases and 6 bases, with 11 bases remaining between them. This CDR3 contains 13 residues. CDR3 nucleotide sequence: TGTGCCAGCAGTGAAGCCAGGGTAGGCGAGCAGTACTTC. Translating gives CASSEARVGEQYF.